This TCR beta chain was captured in a study of blood T cells in healthy people across ages. Only a few counts were recorded for this clonotype. Sample-barcoded 5' priming and a J-beta primer mix drove a second PCR of roughly 7 to 11 cycles. Each cDNA molecule was tagged by a template-switch adaptor that had 12 random nucleotides. TCRdb re-derived calls from the 5' RACE reads in MiXCR, one entry per CDR3 protein. The sample consists of nearly 800,000 distinct CDR3 sequences, roughly 25% of them appearing once. Germline loops: CDR1 MGHRA, CDR2 YSYEKL. The CDR3 is 16 residues long. Trimming stripped 0 bases from V and 6 bases from J, with 15 bases between. The same specimen was also included in a second study, on T cells of mothers and their children.

The specimen was blood. This receptor was taken from a boy younger than 18 in good health. The chain has TRBV4-1 and TRBJ2-4; perhaps TRBD2 as D (6 bases). CDR3 residues: CASSQDRTYGGNIQYF. Here the CDR3 DNA reads TGCGCCAGCAGCCAAGATCGAACGTACGGGGGAAACATTCAGTACTTC.